The clone carrying this TCR beta chain has ten or more counts. Its antigen remains unidentified. The sample originates from a study of CD8 T cells in ankylosing spondylitis. Regarding the study as a whole: Characteristic of ankylosing spondylitis blood, it appeared, was a TCR beta motif comprising roughly eight highly homologous variants. Disease-linked clones were found to be CD8+ and relatively rare in peripheral blood. Matched ankylosing spondylitis synovial fluid reportedly showed significant enrichment of disease-linked clones.

The trim removed 4 bases at V and 7 bases at J, leaving 12 bases unmatched. The CDR3 has 15 residues. Per germline, CDR1 SGHRS and CDR2 YFSETQ. Making the TCR beta libraries involved quantitative 5'-RACE with molecular barcodes. Using its own MiXCR run on the 5' RACE reads, TCRdb lists one record per CDR3 protein. The table lists under 250,000 distinct CDR3 sequences, over 9.5% of them singletons. J is TRBJ2-7 and V is TRBV5-1, with 9 bases matching TRBD2. Sequenced sample: blood, either unsorted or a sorted T cell fraction (not recorded which). The TCR was taken from a male donor with ankylosing spondylitis or in good health (not recorded which). The chain's CDR3 is CASSPEASGIWEQYF. Here the CDR3 DNA reads TGCGCCAGCAGCCCAGAGGCTAGCGGGATTTGGGAGCAGTACTTC.